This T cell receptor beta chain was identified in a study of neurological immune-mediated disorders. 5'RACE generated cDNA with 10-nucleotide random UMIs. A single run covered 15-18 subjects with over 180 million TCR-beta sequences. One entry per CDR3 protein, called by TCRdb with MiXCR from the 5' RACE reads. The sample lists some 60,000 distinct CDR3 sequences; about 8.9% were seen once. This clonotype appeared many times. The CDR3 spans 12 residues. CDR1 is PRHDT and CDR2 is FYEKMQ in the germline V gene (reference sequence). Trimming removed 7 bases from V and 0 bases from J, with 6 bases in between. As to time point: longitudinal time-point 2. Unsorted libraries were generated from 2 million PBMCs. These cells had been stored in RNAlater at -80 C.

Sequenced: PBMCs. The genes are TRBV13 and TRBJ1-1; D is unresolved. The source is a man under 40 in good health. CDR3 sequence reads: CASNLMNTEAFF. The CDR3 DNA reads TGTGCCAGCAACCTAATGAACACTGAAGCTTTCTTT.